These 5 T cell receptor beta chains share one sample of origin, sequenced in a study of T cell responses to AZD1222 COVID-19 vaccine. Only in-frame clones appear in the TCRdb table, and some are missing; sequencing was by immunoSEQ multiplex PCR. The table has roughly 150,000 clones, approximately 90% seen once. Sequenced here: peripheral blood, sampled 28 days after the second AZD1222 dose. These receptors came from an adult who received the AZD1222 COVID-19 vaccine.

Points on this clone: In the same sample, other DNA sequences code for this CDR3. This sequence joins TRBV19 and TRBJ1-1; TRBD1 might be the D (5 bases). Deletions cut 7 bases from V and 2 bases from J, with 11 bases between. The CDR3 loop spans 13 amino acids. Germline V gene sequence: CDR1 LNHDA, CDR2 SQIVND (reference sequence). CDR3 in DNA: TGTGCCAGTACTTACGGGGGTAACACTGAAGCTTTCTTT. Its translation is CASTYGGNTEAFF.

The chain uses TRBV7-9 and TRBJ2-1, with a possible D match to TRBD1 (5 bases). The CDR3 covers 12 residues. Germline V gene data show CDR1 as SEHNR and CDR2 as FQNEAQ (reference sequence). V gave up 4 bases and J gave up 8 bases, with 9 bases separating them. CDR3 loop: CASSSRVDEQFF. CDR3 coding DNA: TGTGCCAGCAGCTCCAGGGTGGATGAGCAGTTCTTC.

The CDR3: CASSEAGGAQTQYF. The CDR3 nucleotides read TGTGCCAGCAGTGAAGCTGGGGGGGCGCAGACCCAGTACTTC. V is TRBV6-1 and J is TRBJ2-5; maybe TRBD2 (7 bases). V gave up 0 bases and J gave up 6 bases, with 11 bases separating them. The CDR3 sequence is 14 residues long. CDR1 is MNHNS and CDR2 is SASEGT in the germline V gene.

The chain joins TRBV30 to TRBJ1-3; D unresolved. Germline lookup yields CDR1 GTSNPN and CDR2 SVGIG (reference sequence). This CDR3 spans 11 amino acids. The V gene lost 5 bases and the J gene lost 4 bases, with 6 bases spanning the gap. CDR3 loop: CAWGVGNTIYF. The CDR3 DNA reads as TGTGCCTGGGGGGTAGGAAACACCATATATTTT.

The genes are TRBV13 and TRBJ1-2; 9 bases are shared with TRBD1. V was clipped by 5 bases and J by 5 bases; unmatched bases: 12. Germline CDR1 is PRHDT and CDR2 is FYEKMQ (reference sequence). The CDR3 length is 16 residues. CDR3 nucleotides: TGTGCCAGCAGCCCGCTTCTGGGACAGGGATTTTATGGCTACACCTTC. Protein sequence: CASSPLLGQGFYGYTF.